This TCR beta chain was profiled in a study of CD8 T cells in ankylosing spondylitis. Study-wide points: For ankylosing spondylitis blood, a TCR beta motif of 7 or 8 highly homologous variants appeared characteristic. CD8+ by phenotype, disease-linked clones were relatively rare in peripheral blood.

V lost 0 bases and J 0 bases, leaving 12 bases between the germline ends. Germline V gene sequence: CDR1 SGHRS, CDR2 YFSETQ. This CDR3 is built from 16 residues. Points on this clonotype: Antigen: not known.

Using quantitative 5'-RACE with molecular barcodes, the authors made TCR beta libraries. TCRdb independently ran MiXCR on the 5' RACE reads; one entry per CDR3 protein. This table has some 700,000 distinct CDR3 sequences, 15% to 20% appearing once. This sequence was found in a male donor with ankylosing spondylitis. V usage is TRBV5-1 and J usage is TRBJ1-1, with D hard to call. Sequencing was performed on blood, either unsorted or a sorted T cell fraction (not recorded which). CDR3 bases: TGCGCCAGCAGCTTGGGACTACGACACATGAACACTGAAGCTTTCTTT. Translating it yields CASSLGLRHMNTEAFF.